The next 18 T cell receptor beta chains were all read from a single sample in a study of tissue T cells after allogeneic stem cell transplantation. The protocol was immunoSEQ multiplex PCR, while the TCRdb copy is restricted to in-frame clones and leaves out a portion. The sample lists about 20,000 clones; just over 70% were seen once. Sequences were obtained from spleen. The receptor source for this set is a female BALB/c mouse in good health. Strain haplotype at MHC: H2-d.

About this clone itself: The gene names given are mouse names. The CDR3 goes on 1 residue after the read ends, and that part is filled in from the germline J gene. The chain has TRBV1 and TRBJ2-4; D remains unclear. CDR1 NSQYPW and CDR2 LRSPGD come from the germline V gene (reference sequence). Deletions cut 0 bases from V and 0 bases from J, with 4 bases between. CDR3 length: 14 amino acids. The covered CDR3 bases are TGCACCTGCAGTGCAGATTGGAGTCAAAACACCTTGTAC. Amino acids: CTCSADWSQNTLY. The complete CDR3 reads CTCSADWSQNTLYF.

A few counts support this clone. Gene names and germline match the mouse. The read ends 1 residue shy of where the CDR3 ends; the end is completed using the germline J gene. V gene TRBV31 combines with J gene TRBJ2-5; 8 bases are shared with TRBD1. The CDR3 extends over 13 amino acids. V shed 3 bases and J 1 base; nucleotides not matched to a gene: 0. The germline V gene encodes CDR1 GKSSPN and CDR2 SITVG. The part of the CDR3 DNA that was read is TGTGCCTGGAGGGACAGGGACCAAGACACCCAGTAC. It is translated as CAWRDRDQDTQY. The whole CDR3 sequence reads CAWRDRDQDTQYF.

This clone was observed a single time. The gene names here belong to mouse. The read terminates 1 residue before the CDR3 end, so the remaining end is supplied by the germline J gene. This chain connects TRBV13-2 to TRBJ2-2; 9 bases map to TRBD2. The CDR3 sequence is 15 residues long. V lost 2 bases and J lost 7; bases outside the gene matches: 6. Looked up from germline, CDR1 is NNHNN and CDR2 is SYGAGS (reference sequence). The CDR3 loop reads CASGESLGGFGQLYF. Incomplete CDR3 DNA: TGTGCCAGCGGTGAATCACTGGGGGGTTTCGGGCAGCTCTAC.

With respect to this clone: Gene and germline names: mouse. The read falls 1 residue short of the CDR3 end, and the missing part is taken from the germline J gene. V usage is TRBV1 and J usage is TRBJ1-2; no clear D. The CDR3 contains 13 residues. V lost 3 bases and J lost 2, with 7 bases in between. The germline CDR1 and CDR2 sequences are NSQYPW and LRSPGD (reference sequence). The sequenced part of the CDR3 DNA is TGCACCTGCAGTGCCTTCATTAACTCCGACTACACC. Translated, it gives CTCSAFINSDYT. The CDR3 reads in full as CTCSAFINSDYTF.

This clone was counted a few times. Mouse gene names apply. The sequenced fragment ends 1 residue before the CDR3 boundary, so the rest is inferred from the germline J gene. The chain joins TRBV1 to TRBJ2-7, with D tentatively TRBD1 (6 bases). The CDR3 runs 15 residues. V lost 1 base to trimming and J lost 0 bases, with 10 bases between them. The V gene's germline CDR1 is NSQYPW and CDR2 LRSPGD (reference sequence). Incomplete CDR3 DNA: TGCACCTGCAGTGCAGCCAGGGGCCCCTCCTATGAACAGTAC. Translating gives CTCSAARGPSYEQY. The full CDR3 protein reads CTCSAARGPSYEQYF.

Points on this clone: Genes here carry mouse names. The read gets to within 1 residue of the CDR3 end, and the germline J gene fills in the rest. J is TRBJ1-1 and V is TRBV13-2; D not certain. Germline V gene data show CDR1 as NNHNN and CDR2 as SYGAGS (reference sequence). CDR3 length equals 12 residues. V lost 3 bases, J lost 1 base, and 4 bases lay in between. CDR3 bases read: TGTGCCAGCGGTGCCAAAAACACAGAAGTCTTC. Protein: CASGAKNTEVF. The CDR3 as a whole reads CASGAKNTEVFF.

About this clone: Genes and germline are mouse. The CDR3 goes on 1 residue after the read ends, and that part is filled in from the germline J gene. Other DNA sequences from this sample encode an identical CDR3 as well. The V call is TRBV1, the J call TRBJ2-5; TRBD1 agrees at 10 bases. V shed 4 bases, J shed 6 bases, and the junction held 1 base outside the gene matches. The germline V gene encodes CDR1 NSQYPW and CDR2 LRSPGD (reference sequence). CDR3 size: 13 residues. The part of the CDR3 DNA that was read is TGCACCTGCAGTGGACAGGGGGCGGACACCCAGTAC. Its translation is CTCSGQGADTQY. The full CDR3 protein is CTCSGQGADTQYF.

Turning to this clone: Gene names are mouse gene names. The read ends 1 residue shy of where the CDR3 ends; the end is completed using the germline J gene. The chain is built from TRBV29 and TRBJ1-3, with D hard to call. Germline V gives CDR1 MSHET, CDR2 SYDVDS. The ends were cut back, 0 bases at V and 0 bases at J, with 3 bases in the middle. The CDR3 sequence is 14 residues long. The CDR3 sequence: CASSLSASGNTLYF. Incomplete CDR3 DNA: TGTGCTAGCAGTTTATCAGCTTCTGGAAATACGCTCTAT. The full variable domain, completed using reference TRBV29 and TRBJ1-3, is DMKVTQMPRYLIKRMGENVLLECGQDMSHETMYWYRQDPGLGLQLIYISYDVDSNSEGDIPKGYRVSRKKREHFSLILDSAKTNQTSVYFCASSLSASGNTLYFGEGSRLIVV.

Regarding this clone: All gene names here are mouse names. With the read ending 1 residue before the CDR3 end, the germline J gene is used to fill in that end. V and J are TRBV13-2 and TRBJ1-1; D is ambiguous. Trimming removed 3 bases from V and 5 bases from J, with 5 bases in between. Germline-derived CDR1 and CDR2 are NNHNN and SYGAGS (reference sequence). The CDR3 is 11 residues long. The sequenced CDR3 bases are TGTGCCAGCGGTGGAGGGACAGAAGTCTTC. Its translation: CASGGGTEVF. The full CDR3 reads CASGGGTEVFF.

As regards this clone: Genes here carry mouse names. The CDR3 is cut off 1 residue early in the read; its end comes from the germline J gene. This sequence joins TRBV2 and TRBJ2-4; no clear D gene. This CDR3 region has 13 residues. Germline V gene lookup returns CDR1 LGHNA and CDR2 YSYQKL. V was clipped by 1 base and J by 3 bases, with 5 bases between them. CDR3 bases read: TGTGCCAGCAGCCAAGCGCAACAAAACACCTTGTAC. Its translation is CASSQAQQNTLY. The whole CDR3 sequence is CASSQAQQNTLYF.

A remark on this clone: The germline and genes are mouse ones. With the read ending 1 residue before the CDR3 end, the germline J gene is used to fill in that end. The chain combines TRBV19 with TRBJ2-1, with 8 bases that match TRBD1. V was clipped by 5 bases and J by 6 bases; unmatched bases: 1. Germline CDR1 is FNHDT and CDR2 is SITEND (reference sequence). CDR3 size: 12 residues. This chain's CDR3 is CASRDRAAEQFF. Partial CDR3 DNA: TGTGCCAGCAGGGACAGGGCTGCTGAGCAGTTC. Supplemented by reference TRBV19 and TRBJ2-1, the full variable domain reads GGIITQTPKFLIGQEGQKLTLKCQQNFNHDTMYWYRQDSGKGLRLIYYSITENDLQKGDLSEGYDASREKKSSFSLTVTSAQKNEMAVFLCASRDRAAEQFFGPGTRLTVL.

This clone was seen only a few times. Genes and germline are mouse. The DNA ends 1 residue before the CDR3 does, and the rest of the CDR3 is filled in from the germline J gene. The V and J genes are TRBV20 and TRBJ2-7; TRBD2 aligns across 10 bases. V gave up 5 bases and J gave up 7 bases; unmatched junction bases: 5. Germline CDR1 and CDR2: GFQATS and STVNSAI. There are 12 residues in the CDR3. The covered CDR3 bases are TGTGGTGCTCTGGGGGGGCGCTGGGAACAGTAC. It yields the protein CGALGGRWEQY. The CDR3 in full is CGALGGRWEQYF.

With respect to this clone: Mouse gene names apply. The read ends 1 residue early relative to the CDR3; the germline J gene fills the gap. This chain connects TRBV4 to TRBJ1-1; possibly TRBD1 for D (6 bases). CDR1 and CDR2 from the germline V gene are LGHDT and YNNKQL (reference sequence). The CDR3 spans 14 residues. Trimming took off 4 bases at V and 0 bases at J, with 9 bases between the two ends. Here the CDR3 reads CASSFGTTNTEVFF. The sequenced part of the CDR3 DNA is TGTGCCAGCAGCTTTGGGACAACAAACACAGAAGTCTTC. Based on the CDR3 plus reference TRBV4 and TRBJ1-1, the full variable domain is ETAVFQTPNYHVTQVGNEVSFNCKQTLGHDTMYWYKQDSKKLLKIMFSYNNKQLIVNETVPRRFSPQSSDKAHLNLRIKSVEPEDSAVYLCASSFGTTNTEVFFGKGTRLTVV.

Note on this clone: The gene names given are mouse names. The CDR3 end is not reached by the read, which stops 1 residue before it; the germline J gene fills it in. The rearrangement links TRBV1 to TRBJ2-4; D gene unclear. With 0 bases removed from V and 6 bases from J, the gap between germline ends came to 10 bases. The germline gives CDR1 NSQYPW, CDR2 LRSPGD (reference sequence). This CDR3 has 14 residues. The CDR3 sequence: CTCSADLGGNTLYF. The CDR3 bases that were read are TGCACCTGCAGTGCAGATTTGGGAGGGAACACCTTGTAC. Full variable domain (remainder filled in from reference TRBV1 and TRBJ2-4): VTLLEQNPRWRLVPRGQAVNLRCILKNSQYPWMSWYQQDLQKQLQWLFTLRSPGDKEVKSLPGADYLATRVTDTELRLQVANMSQGRTLYCTCSADLGGNTLYFGAGTRLSVL.

For this clone: Each gene name is a mouse one. The sequenced fragment ends 1 residue before the CDR3 boundary, so the rest is inferred from the germline J gene. V usage is TRBV3 and J usage is TRBJ1-4, with D maybe TRBD1 (6 bases). V lost 5 bases and J 2 bases, leaving 12 bases between the germline ends. Germline-derived CDR1 and CDR2 are SNHLY and FYNGKV (reference sequence). The length of the CDR3 is 15 residues. Incomplete CDR3 DNA: TGTGCCAGCAGCCTACAGGGTACCTCCAACGAAAGATTATTT. Protein product: CASSLQGTSNERLF. The CDR3 in full is CASSLQGTSNERLFF.

As for this clone: Gene names and germline refer to mouse. Different DNA sequences within this sample yield the same CDR3. The chain's CDR3 is CASGDGGGSQNTLYF. CDR3 DNA, as far as it was read: TGTGCCAGCGGTGATGGGGGGGGAAGTCAAAACACCTTGTAC. The chain employs TRBV13-2 and TRBJ2-4, with TRBD2 matching over 7 bases. With the read ending 1 residue before the CDR3 end, the germline J gene is used to fill in that end. V shed 0 bases and J 0 bases; nucleotides not matched to a gene: 1. Germline assignment: CDR1 NNHNN and CDR2 SYGAGS (reference sequence). The CDR3 length is 15 residues.

Remarks on this clone: Germline and genes here are mouse. The chain's CDR3 is CASSQDFGGSYEQYF. CDR3 DNA (partial): TGTGCCAGCAGCCAAGATTTTGGGGGCTCCTATGAACAGTAC. V and J are TRBV5 and TRBJ2-7; perhaps TRBD2 as D (6 bases). The read stops 1 residue short of the end of the CDR3; the missing end is completed from the germline J gene. In germline, CDR1 is LGHNA, CDR2 YNLKQL (reference sequence). This CDR3 is built from 15 residues. The ends were cut back, 0 bases at V and 0 bases at J, with 9 bases in the middle.

With regard to this clone: Gene and germline names: mouse. The DNA ends 1 residue before the CDR3 does, and the rest of the CDR3 is filled in from the germline J gene. The chain links TRBV13-1 to TRBJ2-7, with 8 positions matching TRBD2. Losses at the gene ends were 0 bases for V and 7 bases for J; bases not matched to a gene: 3. This CDR3 is 13 amino acids long. From germline, CDR1 is NSHNY and CDR2 SYGAGN. CDR3 DNA, as far as it was read: TGTGCCAGCAGTGATGCCGGGACTGGAGAACAGTAC. Protein product: CASSDAGTGEQY. The entire CDR3 sequence reads CASSDAGTGEQYF.